Reported below is one T cell receptor beta chain. Original processing methods: Estimation of nucleated cell counts was performed using reference gene primer amplification. The repertoire was sequenced with immunoSEQ multiplex PCR; TCRdb's copy has only in-frame clones and lacks some. Clone size and the V and J calls come from that table; the DNA yielded D and trimming. The sample carries 130,000 or so clones, around 86% recorded once. These data originate in a study of blood T cell repertoires in COVID-19. Across the study: COVID-19 samples from acute and convalescent phases originated in the United States, Italy and Spain. From T cells, B-cell-depleted T cells, or PBMCs came the material, which was cDNA or gDNA.

Specimen: peripheral blood. The receptor was derived from a human donor in a cohort sampled during active COVID-19.

The CDR3 here is CASSVAGVPYEQYF. The CDR3 nucleotides read TGCGCCAGCAGCGTAGCGGGGGTGCCCTACGAGCAGTACTTC. This rearrangement joins TRBV5-1 to TRBJ2-7; 9 nucleotides match TRBD2. The CDR3 covers 14 residues. Germline CDR1 is SGHRS and CDR2 is YFSETQ. V shed 4 bases and J 2 bases; nucleotides not matched to a gene: 4.